This TCR beta chain came from a study of blood T cell repertoires in COVID-19 (dated by TCRdb to about 2020). Background for the entire study: Samples from collaborators originated in the United States, Italy and Spain and spanned both the acute and convalescent phases of COVID-19. The material from the prospective study consisted of cDNA or gDNA derived from T cells, B-cell-depleted T cells, or PBMCs. The dataset comprised deeply sampled blood TCRbeta repertoires from subjects exposed to, actively infected with, or recovered from COVID-19. The repertoires were made available in a free public database intended to serve as a resource for research on the immune response to SARS-CoV-2. Samples were obtained from the ongoing ImmuneRACE study (first 160 participants) and from about 1,300 subjects provided by 6 global collaborators. A de-identified subject ID, COVID-19 status, age in years and sex were almost always included in the sample metadata. Where HLA class I and class II types were available, the types were taken from metadata supplied by the sample provider, not from assay-based typing.

The immunoSEQ Assay, a bias-controlled multiplex PCR, was used to amplify TCRbeta CDR3 regions from genomic DNA. As for how the authors treated the data: The number of nucleated cells in each sample was estimated from the amplification of reference gene primers within the assay. To quantify the absolute abundance of each unique TCRbeta CDR3 rearrangement, sequence reads were collapsed and filtered. For each sample, productive Simpson clonality was calculated as the square root of Simpson's diversity index over productive rearrangements. TCRdb retrieved this table from immuneACCESS and kept in-frame rearrangements only. Not all clones are present; in checked studies, unresolved V genes account for under half, and no reason is known for the remainder. Clonal size and the V and J genes are those of that table, whereas D and trimming came from the DNA. For this sample the table gives about 390,000 clones, of which around nine tenths were detected only once. The ten largest clones add up to roughly a tenth of the sample.

Turning to this clone: Which antigen it targets is not known. Base qualities are not provided; no much larger clone lies one nucleotide away.

Participants in the prospective study were aged roughly 18 to 100 years, lived in about two dozen United States geographic areas, and enrolled through a virtual design. To assign participants to cohorts, the prospective study relied on clinical history that participants themselves reported in a screening survey and a study questionnaire. Recovered participants in ImmuneRACE Cohort 3 were defined as having two consecutive negative NP/OP PCR tests, clearance from a healthcare professional, or resolution of symptoms. Mobile phlebotomists in the prospective study collected whole blood, serum and a nasopharyngeal or oropharyngeal swab from every participant. Additional blood draws and questionnaires over an approximately two-month period could optionally be provided by prospective study participants. Before DNA extraction, prospective study blood samples were shipped either frozen or at room temperature.

CDR1 is given as MDHEN and CDR2 as SYDVKM, both from the germline V gene. V loses 10 bases of germline sequence and J loses 2 bases, and the interval between the two ends is 14 bases. The CDR3 sequence holds 13 residues, the cysteine and phenylalanine included. Only CDR3 DNA is held: 39 bases, read in frame from base 1. Study-wide findings and limitations: Clinical and demographic metadata were provided uncurated, with the amount varying by source and participant.

The sequencing input was PBMCs or T cells enriched from blood (not recorded which). This receptor was taken from a woman aged 50 to 65 who had recovered from COVID-19. The V and J segments used are TRBV28 and TRBJ2-5; tentative D gene TRBD1, with 5 bases matching. The nucleotides are TGTGCCACATGCCGGGCAGGGCAAGAGACCCAGTACTTC. Translation gives CATCRAGQETQYF.